A single sample is the source of the 10 T cell receptor beta chains below, sequenced in a study of cytomegalovirus exposure and HLA in healthy donors (dated by TCRdb to the late 2010s). Libraries were built with the immunoSEQ multiplex PCR assay. For the multiplex PCR, a mixture combining 60 forward primers for TCR Vbeta segments and 13 reverse primers for TCR Jbeta segments was used. Held by TCRdb, this immuneACCESS table contains in-frame sequences only and omits some clones. Under half of the omission traces to an unresolved V gene where checked; the cause of the rest is unknown. Here the sample has around 200,000 clones; around 77% occur a single time. The ten largest clones add up to 1.9% of the sample. Sequenced input: PBMCs. These receptors came from a man younger than 45 in good health and CMV-seronegative.

Comment on this clone: In the same sample, other DNA sequences code for this CDR3. The chain employs TRBV9 and TRBJ2-7; possible D gene TRBD2, 5 bases. The V and J ends lost 0 bases and 0 bases respectively, with 7 bases between them. The CDR3 loop spans 14 amino acids. The germline V gene encodes CDR1 SGDLS and CDR2 YYNGEE. The CDR3 reads CASSVGGSSYEQYF. DNA for the CDR3: TGTGCCAGCAGCGTAGGAGGGTCCTCCTACGAGCAGTACTTC.

The chain links TRBV11-2 to TRBJ2-7; TRBD1 matches at 7 bases. With 6 bases clipped from V and 4 bases from J, the junction kept 3 bases outside the gene matches. The CDR3 is made up of 12 amino acids. Germline V gene data show CDR1 as SGHAT and CDR2 as FQNNGV. Here the CDR3 DNA reads TGTGCCAGCAGAACGGGACAGTACGAGCAGTACTTC. Translating gives CASRTGQYEQYF.

The rearrangement links TRBV9 to TRBJ1-2; D remains unclear. There are 15 residues in the CDR3. CDR1 SGDLS and CDR2 YYNGEE come from the germline V gene. Trimming stripped 2 bases from V and 5 bases from J, with 16 bases between. The CDR3: CASSVTGSQNYGYTF. The CDR3 nucleotides are TGTGCCAGCAGCGTTACCGGGAGCCAGAATTATGGCTACACCTTC. Supplemented by reference TRBV9 and TRBJ1-2, the full variable domain reads DSGVTQTPKHLITATGQRVTLRCSPRSGDLSVYWYQQSLDQGLQFLIQYYNGEERAKGNILERFSAQQFPDLHSELNLSSLELGDSALYFCASSVTGSQNYGYTFGSGTRLTVV.

The chain carries TRBV10-3 and TRBJ2-7, with 10 positions matching TRBD2. The trim removed 6 bases at V and 2 bases at J, leaving 4 bases unmatched. CDR1 ENHRY and CDR2 SYGVKD come from the germline V gene. This CDR3 has 14 amino acids. In DNA form, the CDR3 reads TGTGCCATCAGGGGGACTAGCGCCACCTACGAGCAGTACTTC. Translation gives CAIRGTSATYEQYF.

V usage is TRBV7-3 and J usage is TRBJ1-2, with 10 bases matching TRBD1. V was clipped by 2 bases and J by 4 bases; unmatched bases: 13. The length of the CDR3 is 18 residues. Germline values: CDR1 SGHTA, CDR2 FQGTGA. The CDR3: CASSLRQGATSQIYGYTF. The DNA for the CDR3 is TGTGCCAGCAGCTTACGACAGGGGGCGACGTCCCAGATCTATGGCTACACCTTC.

This clone was seen more than once but under ten times. The chain joins TRBV5-4 to TRBJ1-1, with TRBD1 as a possible D gene (5 bases). Deletions cut 4 bases from V and 1 base from J, with 8 bases between. This CDR3 spans 13 amino acids. Germline assignment: CDR1 SGHNT and CDR2 YYREEE (reference sequence). This chain's CDR3 is CASSPTANTEAFF. In DNA, the CDR3 is TGTGCCAGCAGCCCGACAGCGAACACTGAAGCTTTCTTT.

This chain links TRBV27 with TRBJ2-3, with D possibly TRBD2 on 5 matching bases. The CDR3 has 13 amino acids. Deletions cut 10 bases from V and 6 bases from J, with 17 bases between. Germline V gives CDR1 MNHEY, CDR2 SMNVEV (reference sequence). CDR3 amino acids: CATLGSASDTQYF. The CDR3 DNA reads as TGTGCCACGCTGGGGAGCGCGAGCGATACGCAGTATTTT.

A few counts support this clone. This rearrangement joins TRBV19 to TRBJ1-2; 9 positions match TRBD1. There are 12 residues in the CDR3. Per germline, CDR1 LNHDA and CDR2 SQIVND (reference sequence). The trim removed 8 bases at V and 5 bases at J, leaving 3 bases unmatched. The CDR3 DNA follows: TGTGCCAGTTCCGGGACAGGGTATGGCTACACCTTC. It encodes CASSGTGYGYTF.

The chain joins TRBV29-1 to TRBJ1-4, with 9 bases identical to TRBD1. The CDR3 contains 15 residues. Germline trimming cut 5 bases from V and 6 bases from J; bases unmatched to any gene: 10. Germline V CDR1 and CDR2: SQVTM, ANQGSEA. The CDR3 region is CSVQSDRGRDEKLFF. Here the CDR3 DNA reads TGCAGCGTTCAGTCGGACAGGGGAAGGGATGAAAAACTGTTTTTT.

As for this clone: One junction end disagrees with the germline gene, perhaps due to a read error. The chain carries TRBV6-5 and TRBJ2-2, with D hard to call. The CDR3 length is 12 residues. Germline V gives CDR1 MNHEY, CDR2 SVGAGI. The CDR3 DNA is TGTGTCAGCAGGCGGATGTCCGGGGAGCTGTTTTTT. Translating it yields CVSRRMSGELFF.